A selection of T cell receptor beta chains follows, all from one sample in a study of cytomegalovirus exposure and HLA in healthy donors. Repertoires were generated with immunoSEQ multiplex PCR, while TCRdb's copy carries only in-frame clones and drops some. The sample has roughly 84,000 clones, approximately 91% seen once. Input material: PBMCs. These receptors were collected from a man aged 25-40 years in good health and CMV-seronegative. CDR3s include the opening cysteine and the closing phenylalanine or tryptophan. D genes are given only for firm matches. Expanded clones are given a class, and other clones once, few, many or no size at all.

D gene,V gene,clone size,J gene,CDR3 DNA,CDR3 protein
TRBD1,TRBV4-2,NA,TRBJ1-6,TGTGCCAGCAGCCAAGAAGATCGACGGACAGGGCTAAATTCACCCCTCCACTTT,CASSQEDRRTGLNSPLHF
TRBD2,TRBV5-4,NA,TRBJ2-2,TGTGCCAGCAGCTTGGGACTAGCGGGAGGTGCCGGGGAGCTGTTTTTT,CASSLGLAGGAGELFF
NA,TRBV27,NA,TRBJ2-7,TGTGCCAGCGGGAATCAACTAGCCTACGAGCAGTACTTC,CASGNQLAYEQYF
NA,TRBV28,NA,TRBJ1-2,TGTGCCAGCCTAAGTCCTTCGAGGGGCTACACCTTC,CASLSPSRGYTF
NA,TRBV7-2,NA,TRBJ2-2,TGTGCCAGCAGCCGAGCGTCGATCACCGGGGAGCTGTTTTTT,CASSRASITGELFF
TRBD1,TRBV15,NA,TRBJ1-3,TGTGCCACCAGCAGAACCCGACAGGGGAGAAACACCATATATTTT,CATSRTRQGRNTIYF
NA,TRBV18,NA,TRBJ1-1,TGTGCCAGCTCACTTGGAGGGCACACTGAAGCTTTCTTT,CASSLGGHTEAFF
NA,TRBV2,NA,TRBJ2-7,TGTGCCAGCCTAGCGACTTACGAGCAGTACTTC,CASLATYEQYF
NA,TRBV6-1,NA,TRBJ1-5,TGTGCCAGCAGTGTGGGACACCGAAATCAGCCCCAGCATTTT,CASSVGHRNQPQHF
TRBD1,TRBV28,few,TRBJ2-7,TGTGCCAGCAACGTACCGGGACAGGGAGGCCACGAGCAGTACTTC,CASNVPGQGGHEQYF
NA,TRBV7-9,NA,TRBJ2-5,TGTGCCAGTTGTCTTAGGGGGGGGGTCCAAGAGACCCAGTACTTC,CASCLRGGVQETQYF
NA,TRBV2,NA,TRBJ2-7,TGTGCCAGCAGCGTATACCGGGGGTTGGGCCCTACCTCGGGGGAGTACTTC,CASSVYRGLGPTSGEYF
TRBD2,TRBV18,once,TRBJ2-7,TGTGCCAGCTCACCCTCGGGGGGACACGAGCAGTACTTC,CASSPSGGHEQYF
NA,TRBV5-1,NA,TRBJ1-2,TGCGCCAGCAGCTTGCGTGTCGGTCGGGGGGACCGGGACTATGGCTACACCTTC,CASSLRVGRGDRDYGYTF
NA,TRBV7-9,NA,TRBJ2-3,TGTGCCAGCAGCCTCGGAGGGGTGCGGGACGGCACAGATACGCAGTATTTT,CASSLGGVRDGTDTQYF
TRBD1,TRBV25-1,NA,TRBJ1-2,TGTGCCAGCCGGGGGACAGGGGGCAAAGCTAACTATGGCTACACCTTC,CASRGTGGKANYGYTF
TRBD2,TRBV5-4,NA,TRBJ2-7,TGTGCCAGCAGCGATACGGGACTAGCGGGAGGGCCGTACTTC,CASSDTGLAGGPYF
NA,TRBV19,once,TRBJ1-5,TGTGCCAGTAGTCAGCGGTCCGATCAGCCCCAGCATTTT,CASSQRSDQPQHF
TRBD1,TRBV19,NA,TRBJ2-3,TGTGCCAGCAGGGACAGGCTCAGCACAGATACGCAGTATTTT,CASRDRLSTDTQYF
NA,TRBV7-6,NA,TRBJ1-3,TGTGCCAGCAGCCAGGGGAACTCTGGAAACACCATATATTTT,CASSQGNSGNTIYF
TRBD1,TRBV28,NA,TRBJ2-1,TGTGCCAGCAGTTTCAAGGCAGACAGGGCGAATTCCTACAATGAGCAGTTCTTC,CASSFKADRANSYNEQFF
TRBD1,TRBV5-4,NA,TRBJ1-2,TGTGCCAGCAGCGACGGGACAGGGGCAAGCTTC,CASSDGTGASF
NA,TRBV21-1,NA,TRBJ1-1,TGTGCCAGCAGCAAAAACCCAACGGACAGGGTGAGTACCGAGGATAACCAAAAGAACACTGAAGCTTTCTTT,CASSKNPTDRVSTEDNQKNTEAFF
TRBD1,TRBV18,NA,TRBJ2-7,TGTGCCAGCTCACCAGGGACAGGGGGGCCAACCTACGAGCAGTACTTC,CASSPGTGGPTYEQYF
TRBD1,TRBV5-5,few,TRBJ2-2,TGTGCCAGCGGCAAACCGGGACAGCTTAACACCGGGGAGCTGTTTTTT,CASGKPGQLNTGELFF
TRBD2,TRBV7-9,NA,TRBJ2-7,TGTGCCAGCAGCCGCCTAGCGGGAGACGACGAGCAGTACTTC,CASSRLAGDDEQYF
NA,TRBV6-1,NA,TRBJ1-5,TGTGCCAGCCGCATGACAGATCAGCCCCAGCATTTT,CASRMTDQPQHF
NA,TRBV4-1,NA,TRBJ2-7,TGCGCCAGCAGCCAAGCTCAGAAATCCTACGAGCAGTACTTC,CASSQAQKSYEQYF
NA,TRBV6-1,once,TRBJ2-1,TGTGCCAGCAGTGAAATCCGCAGGTCGGGACTCTCGGGTCACGATGATGAGCAGTTCTTC,CASSEIRRSGLSGHDDEQFF
NA,TRBV18,NA,TRBJ1-5,TGTGCCAGCTCGCAAGACGGCCTAGAACGCGGTCAGCCCCAGCATTTT,CASSQDGLERGQPQHF
NA,TRBV5-1,NA,TRBJ2-7,TGCGCCAGCAGCCCTACTAACTCCTACGAGCAGTACTTC,CASSPTNSYEQYF
TRBD2,TRBV5-4,NA,TRBJ2-3,TGTGCCAGCAGCGCTACTAGCGGGGCTACAGATACGCAGTATTTT,CASSATSGATDTQYF
NA,TRBV7-2,NA,TRBJ2-7,TGTGCCAGCAGCTCGAATAGTTTGCGGGAATCCTACGAGCAGTACTTC,CASSSNSLRESYEQYF
TRBD2,TRBV28,NA,TRBJ2-7,TGTGCCAGCAGTCCTCGGGGGGGTGAGGGCGAGCAGTACTTC,CASSPRGGEGEQYF
NA,TRBV7-9,NA,TRBJ2-7,TGTGCCAGCAGCTTAGTTGAGGGTGCCGAGCAGTACTTC,CASSLVEGAEQYF
NA,TRBV6-4,few,TRBJ2-3,TGTGCCAGCAGCGAACAATTCTCGAGCACAGATACGCAGTATTTT,CASSEQFSSTDTQYF
NA,TRBV16,NA,TRBJ2-4,TGTGCCAGCAGCCGGCGGCAGTTCGAAAACATTCAGTACTTC,CASSRRQFENIQYF
TRBD1,TRBV28,NA,TRBJ1-5,TGTGCCAGCAGTACAGGGGGCGGAAACAATCAGCCCCAGCATTTT,CASSTGGGNNQPQHF
TRBD1,TRBV7-8,once,TRBJ2-7,TGTGCCAGCAGCCCCTACGAGGGGACAGGGGGCAACTACGAGCAGTACTTC,CASSPYEGTGGNYEQYF
TRBD2,TRBV9,NA,TRBJ2-2,TGTGCCAGCAGCAAGACTAGCGGGTTGACCGGGGAGCTGTTTTTT,CASSKTSGLTGELFF
NA,TRBV11-2,NA,TRBJ2-2,TGTGCCAGCAGCTTAGGACTTTACACCGGGGAGCTGTTTTTT,CASSLGLYTGELFF
TRBD2,TRBV19,NA,TRBJ2-1,TGTGCCAGTAGTCCAGGGACTAGCGGGAGGAGTGAGCAGTTCTTC,CASSPGTSGRSEQFF